Following are 18 T cell receptor beta chains from one sample sequenced in a study of T-cell memory formation after mild COVID-19. One entry per CDR3 protein results from TCRdb running MiXCR on the 5' RACE reads. Here the sample spans 200,000 to 250,000 distinct CDR3 sequences, roughly 14% being singletons. Sequencing input: PBMCs or a T cell subset sorted from them (not recorded which). Receptor source: an adult woman who had mild COVID-19 (a few samples of this study predate the infection). Cell type and time point are not known.

The gene calls are TRBV7-9 and TRBJ2-3; the match to TRBD2 covers 7 bases. The V gene's germline CDR1 is SEHNR and CDR2 FQNEAQ (reference sequence). This CDR3 spans 15 amino acids. V was pared by 5 bases and J by 1 base, with 6 bases of the junction left unmatched. The CDR3 is CASSPLSGGTDTQYF. CDR3 nucleotides: TGTGCCAGCAGCCCCCTAAGCGGGGGCACAGATACGCAGTATTTT.

This clonotype occurred a few times. The rearrangement uses TRBV5-6 and TRBJ1-2; perhaps TRBD1 as D (5 bases). Germline V gene data show CDR1 as SGHDT and CDR2 as YYEEEE. The CDR3 spans 13 residues. Between the trimmed V and J ends, which lost 6 bases and 4 bases, there was a span of 13 bases. DNA for the CDR3: TGTGCCAGCACCCCAGGGAATCTCTATGGCTACACCTTC. This codes for CASTPGNLYGYTF.

The genes are TRBV25-1 and TRBJ1-6; no reliable D call. The germline V gene has CDR1 MGHDK and CDR2 SYGVNS. The CDR3 contains 14 residues. Between the trimmed V and J ends, which lost 1 base and 2 bases, there was a span of 3 bases. CDR3 sequence: CASSESAYNSPLHF. DNA of the CDR3: TGTGCCAGCAGTGAATCGGCCTATAATTCACCCCTCCACTTT.

Many counts were recorded for this clonotype. This chain joins TRBV12-3 or TRBV12-4 and TRBJ2-3, with 11 bases lining up with TRBD2. The CDR3 loop spans 14 amino acids. Germline trimming cut 5 bases from V and 6 bases from J; bases unmatched to any gene: 4. CDR3 DNA: TGTGCCAGCAGTAATAGCGGGAGGGAGGATACGCAGTATTTT. It translates to CASSNSGREDTQYF.

This sequence joins TRBV29-1 and TRBJ1-2, with TRBD1 as a possible D gene (6 bases). Germline CDR1 SQVTM, CDR2 ANQGSEA. The CDR3 totals 11 residues. The ends were cut back, 7 bases at V and 8 bases at J, with 14 bases in the middle. This CDR3 reads CSGRGGSGYTF. The CDR3 nucleotides are TGCAGCGGGAGGGGGGGGAGCGGCTACACCTTC.

This clonotype was recorded a few times. The chain is built from TRBV29-1 and TRBJ2-2, with D hard to call. Between the trimmed V and J ends, which lost 5 bases and 3 bases, there was a span of 13 bases. Germline CDR1 and CDR2: SQVTM and ANQGSEA. CDR3 length: 14 amino acids. The CDR3 DNA reads TGCAGCGTTAGTGGCAGCTCTTACACCGGGGAGCTGTTTTTT. Translated: CSVSGSSYTGELFF.

This clonotype showed up just a few times. The chain couples TRBV29-1 to TRBJ1-2; D unclear. The germline V gene encodes CDR1 SQVTM and CDR2 ANQGSEA. V lost 2 bases and J 1 base, leaving 8 bases between the germline ends. CDR3 size: 13 residues. CDR3 nucleotide sequence: TGCAGCGTTGAAAGCGCGGGTAACTATGGCTACACCTTC. Its protein is CSVESAGNYGYTF.

This sequence joins TRBV7-2 and TRBJ2-2; D is ambiguous. CDR1 is SGHTA, CDR2 FQGNSA, per germline. V was cut by 6 bases and J by 6 bases, with 11 bases left in between. The CDR3 sequence is 13 residues long. This chain's CDR3 is CASRPAQPGELFF. The DNA of the CDR3 is TGTGCCAGCAGACCTGCCCAACCCGGGGAGCTGTTTTTT. The entire variable domain, with the rest obtained from reference TRBV7-2 and TRBJ2-2, is as follows: GAGVSQSPSNKVTEKGKDVELRCDPISGHTALYWYRQSLGQGLEFLIYFQGNSAPDKSGLPSDRFSAERTGGSVSTLTIQRTQQEDSAVYLCASRPAQPGELFFGEGSRLTVL.

V gene TRBV6-5 combines with J gene TRBJ2-7; TRBD1 agrees at 10 bases. Unmatched junction bases numbered 6, after V lost 0 bases and J lost 1 base. CDR1 MNHEY and CDR2 SVGAGI come from the germline V gene. The CDR3 runs 17 residues. The CDR3 spells CASSYSDRGQISYEQYF. The CDR3 region has the DNA TGTGCCAGCAGTTACTCAGACAGGGGGCAGATTTCCTACGAGCAGTACTTC.

The rearrangement joins TRBV30 to TRBJ2-1; possible D gene TRBD2, 6 bases. The CDR3 has 14 amino acids. Deletions cut 6 bases from V and 0 bases from J, with 12 bases between. CDR1 and CDR2 from the germline V gene are GTSNPN and SVGIG (reference sequence). In DNA, the CDR3 is TGTGCCTGCCGGGAGCCTGTCTCCTACAATGAGCAGTTCTTC. It specifies CACREPVSYNEQFF.

This clonotype was detected a few times. The chain joins TRBV18 to TRBJ2-7, with D maybe TRBD1 (6 bases). The CDR3 has 13 amino acids. In germline, CDR1 is KGHSH, CDR2 LQKENI. With 5 bases removed from V and 9 bases from J, the gap between germline ends came to 17 bases. DNA of the CDR3: TGTGCCAGCTCATCATCAGGGTTCAGGGGGCAGTACTTC. Translation gives CASSSSGFRGQYF. The full variable domain, in which reference TRBV18 and TRBJ2-7 provide the parts outside the CDR3, is NAGVMQNPRHLVRRRGQEARLRCSPMKGHSHVYWYRQLPEEGLKFMVYLQKENIIDESGMPKERFSAEFPKEGPSILRIQQVVRGDSAAYFCASSSSGFRGQYFGPGTRLTVT.

The V and J genes are TRBV24-1 and TRBJ2-2; 9 bases map to TRBD1. The CDR3 covers 12 residues. Germline CDR1 KGHDR, CDR2 SFDVKD. J lost 13 bases, V lost 3 bases, and 2 bases had no gene match. CDR3 DNA sequence: TGTGCCACCAGTGATGCGGGACAGGGGCTGTTTTTT. Protein product: CATSDAGQGLFF.

This clonotype has just a few counts. A read error may produce the germline difference seen at one junction end. This rearrangement joins TRBV7-8 to TRBJ2-1; the D is unclear. The CDR3 length is 16 residues. The germline CDR1 and CDR2 sequences are SGHVS and FQNEAQ. The CDR3 DNA follows: TGTGCCAGCAGCTTATACGGATGGGGATCCTACGATGAGCAGTTCTTC. Residues: CASSLYGWGSYDEQFF.

This clonotype appeared a few times. The chain couples TRBV7-2 to TRBJ1-6, with D perhaps matching TRBD1 (5 bases). Trimming removed 5 bases at V and 0 bases at J, with 8 bases between. CDR1 is SGHTA and CDR2 is FQGNSA in the germline V gene. The CDR3 has 15 amino acids. CDR3 loop: CASSDDSSYNSPLHF. The CDR3 DNA is TGTGCCAGCAGCGATGACAGCTCCTATAATTCACCCCTCCACTTT.

J is TRBJ2-7 and V is TRBV20-1, with D perhaps TRBD1 (5 bases). CDR1 and CDR2 from the germline V gene are DFQATT and SNEGSKA (reference sequence). Trimming removed 6 bases from V and 7 bases from J, with 22 bases in between. CDR3 size: 14 residues. The chain's CDR3 is CSARRGGAPREQYF. As DNA, the CDR3 is TGCAGTGCACGAAGAGGTGGGGCCCCACGGGAGCAGTACTTC.

This chain uses TRBV7-2 with TRBJ2-3; a weak D match, TRBD1 (5 bases). This CDR3 comprises 17 residues. CDR1 and CDR2 from the germline V gene are SGHTA and FQGNSA. The ends were cut back, 1 base at V and 3 bases at J, with 17 bases in the middle. The CDR3 sequence is CASSLVWQGSKTDTQYF. The CDR3 region has the DNA TGTGCCAGCAGCTTAGTATGGCAGGGCTCTAAAACAGATACGCAGTATTTT.

The table lists this clonotype with many counts. The chain recombines TRBV11-2 with TRBJ2-1, with D possibly being TRBD1 (5 bases). Germline CDR1 SGHAT, CDR2 FQNNGV. The CDR3 runs to 16 residues. Trimming removed 1 base from V and 6 bases from J, with 16 bases in between. The CDR3: CASSLAGHGAANEQFF. In DNA, the CDR3 is TGTGCCAGCAGCTTAGCAGGGCATGGGGCCGCCAATGAGCAGTTCTTC.

This chain uses TRBV6-5 with TRBJ2-7; TRBD2 aligns across 9 bases. This CDR3 spans 15 amino acids. Per the germline V gene, CDR1 is MNHEY and CDR2 is SVGAGI. V shed 3 bases, J shed 3 bases, and the junction held 6 bases outside the gene matches. The CDR3 is CASSYSSGGIYEQYF. DNA for the CDR3: TGTGCCAGCAGTTATTCCAGCGGGGGGATCTACGAGCAGTACTTC.